This is a list of T cell receptor beta chains from one sample in a study of blood T cell repertoires in COVID-19. Some clones are missing from TCRdb's copy, which holds only in-frame ones; the method was immunoSEQ multiplex PCR. Of 200,000 to 300,000 clones in the sample, around 84% were seen once. The specimen was peripheral blood. Receptor source: a middle-aged man who had recovered from COVID-19. CDR3s include the opening cysteine and the closing phenylalanine or tryptophan. The D gene is left open where the match is weak. Only part of the rows carry a size: once, few, many, or a class if the clone is expanded.

v_call	d_call	clone_size	j_call	cdr3_aa	cdr3_nt
TRBV3-1/TRBV3-2	TRBD1	-	TRBJ1-1	CASSPWDRSNTEAFF	TGTGCCAGCAGCCCCTGGGACAGGTCGAACACTGAAGCTTTCTTT
TRBV10-2	-	-	TRBJ1-1	CASRATGRDTEAFF	TGCGCCAGCAGAGCGACAGGCAGGGACACTGAAGCTTTCTTT
TRBV25-1	-	-	TRBJ2-3	CASSEYIDTQYF	TGTGCCAGCAGTGAATATATAGATACGCAGTATTTT
TRBV30	-	-	TRBJ2-2	CAWSPPRQYTGELFF	TGTGCCTGGAGTCCCCCCCGACAGTACACCGGGGAGCTGTTTTTT
TRBV5-6	-	-	TRBJ1-2	CASSLAFADGYTF	TGTGCCAGCAGCTTGGCCTTCGCGGATGGCTACACCTTC
TRBV25-1	TRBD1	-	TRBJ1-6	CASSEDRGLNSPLHF	TGTGCCAGCAGTGAAGACAGGGGGCTTAATTCACCCCTCCACTTT
TRBV6-1	-	-	TRBJ1-4	CASRNNRANEKLFF	TGTGCCAGCAGGAATAACAGGGCTAATGAAAAACTGTTTTTT
TRBV21-1	-	once	TRBJ1-1	CASSLRDRELNTEAFF	TGTGCCAGCAGCCTCCGGGACAGGGAGTTGAACACTGAAGCTTTCTTT
TRBV2	-	-	TRBJ2-7	CASSRGYEQYF	TGTGCCAGCAGTAGGGGTTACGAGCAGTACTTC
TRBV11-3	-	-	TRBJ2-7	CASSFHSGGSYEQYF	TGTGCCAGCAGCTTCCACTCAGGGGGGTCCTACGAGCAGTACTTC
TRBV15	-	-	TRBJ1-1	CATSRGGVGTEAFF	TGTGCCACCAGCAGAGGGGGGGTGGGCACTGAAGCTTTCTTT
TRBV7-2	-	-	TRBJ2-3	CASSLVSSGGSTDTQYF	TGTGCCAGCAGCTTAGTTTCCAGCGGAGGGAGCACAGATACGCAGTATTTT
TRBV9	-	-	TRBJ2-3	CASANRVLDTQYF	TGTGCCAGCGCTAACAGGGTCTTAGATACGCAGTATTTT
TRBV30	-	-	TRBJ1-4	CAWSVNEKLFF	TGTGCCTGGAGCGTTAATGAAAAACTGTTTTTT
TRBV30	TRBD1	-	TRBJ2-7	CACQGTHGQGALNYEQYF	TGTGCCTGCCAGGGGACCCACGGACAGGGGGCATTGAACTACGAGCAGTACTTC
TRBV3-1/TRBV3-2	TRBD2	-	TRBJ2-7	CASSPGGPQYF	TGTGCCAGCAGCCCGGGAGGGCCGCAGTACTTC
TRBV5-5	-	-	TRBJ2-5	CASSFSGFGQETQYF	TGTGCCAGCAGCTTCTCCGGGTTTGGCCAAGAGACCCAGTACTTC
TRBV19	-	few	TRBJ1-1	CASSIGMVRGGSRWNTEAFF	TGTGCCAGTAGTATAGGTATGGTGAGGGGGGGTAGTCGGTGGAACACTGAAGCTTTCTTT
TRBV12-3/TRBV12-4	TRBD1	-	TRBJ1-5	CASSPPNTGAQHF	TGTGCCAGCAGTCCACCCAATACAGGGGCCCAGCATTTT
TRBV4-1	TRBD1	-	TRBJ1-2	CASSPRDSPNYGYTF	TGCGCCAGCAGCCCCCGGGACAGCCCTAACTATGGCTACACCTTC
TRBV9	-	-	TRBJ1-6	CASSRGSSNNSPLHF	TGTGCCAGCAGCCGCGGGTCAAGCAACAATTCACCCCTCCACTTT
TRBV29-1	-	-	TRBJ2-3	CSVQGGTDTQYF	TGCAGCGTCCAGGGTGGCACAGATACGCAGTATTTT
TRBV20-1	TRBD1	-	TRBJ1-1	CSASSTGGLNTEAFF	TGCAGTGCTAGTTCGACAGGGGGGTTGAACACTGAAGCTTTCTTT
TRBV11-2	-	-	TRBJ2-1	CASSLGIERSYNEQFF	TGTGCCAGCAGCTTAGGTATCGAGCGGTCCTACAATGAGCAGTTCTTC
TRBV27	TRBD2	-	TRBJ2-7	CASSKSGTSGPYEQYF	TGTGCCAGCAGTAAATCCGGGACTAGCGGTCCCTACGAGCAGTACTTC
TRBV14	TRBD1	few	TRBJ2-3	CASSPTGGATDTQYF	TGTGCCAGCAGCCCTACAGGGGGCGCGACAGATACGCAGTATTTT
TRBV14	-	-	TRBJ1-1	CASSQVPRGSTEAFF	TGTGCCAGCAGCCAAGTTCCACGGGGGAGCACTGAAGCTTTCTTT
TRBV27	-	-	TRBJ1-2	CASSPKPPDRTLWGYTF	TGTGCCAGCAGTCCGAAGCCCCCTGACAGGACATTGTGGGGCTACACCTTC
TRBV27	TRBD2	-	TRBJ2-7	CASSSLTSGGPHEQYF	TGTGCCAGCAGTTCACTCACTAGCGGGGGGCCCCACGAGCAGTACTTC
TRBV7-6	-	-	TRBJ2-2	CASSLNQRAPGELFF	TGTGCCAGCAGCTTAAACCAGAGGGCTCCCGGGGAGCTGTTTTTT
TRBV11-3	TRBD2	-	TRBJ2-1	CASTIRGGSYNEQFF	TGTGCCAGCACAATTCGCGGGGGATCCTACAATGAGCAGTTCTTC
TRBV5-1	TRBD1	-	TRBJ1-2	CASSLGGTAANYGYTF	TGCGCCAGCAGCTTGGGTGGGACAGCCGCTAACTATGGCTACACCTTC
TRBV7-8	TRBD2	-	TRBJ2-1	CASSFRLAGVDYNEQFF	TGTGCCAGCAGCTTTAGGCTAGCGGGGGTGGACTACAATGAGCAGTTCTTC
TRBV21-1	-	-	TRBJ2-3	CASSTQRTSGRDTQYF	TGTGCCAGCAGCACCCAAAGGACTAGCGGGAGAGATACGCAGTATTTT
TRBV4-1	TRBD2	-	TRBJ2-3	CASSLTSGGADTQYF	TGCGCCAGCAGCCTGACTAGCGGGGGGGCAGATACGCAGTATTTT
TRBV3-1/TRBV3-2	-	-	TRBJ1-1	CASSQPTGNTEAFF	TGTGCCAGCAGCCAACCGACAGGGAACACTGAAGCTTTCTTT
TRBV9	-	-	TRBJ1-3	CASSVAAGEGNTIYF	TGTGCCAGCAGCGTAGCGGCCGGGGAGGGAAACACCATATATTTT
TRBV5-1	TRBD2	-	TRBJ2-7	CASSGTGLAGGYYEQYF	TGCGCCAGCAGCGGAACGGGACTAGCGGGAGGCTACTACGAGCAGTACTTC
TRBV5-1	-	-	TRBJ2-1	CASSIGTPNNEQFF	TGCGCCAGCAGCATCGGGACACCGAACAATGAGCAGTTCTTC
TRBV30	TRBD1	few	TRBJ2-7	CALKETGSYEQYF	TGTGCCTTGAAGGAGACAGGGTCTTACGAGCAGTACTTC
TRBV29-1	TRBD1	-	TRBJ1-2	CSVGPGQGARWDYGYTF	TGCAGCGTAGGACCGGGACAGGGGGCGCGTTGGGACTATGGCTACACCTTC
TRBV2	-	-	TRBJ2-3	CASSVYTDTQYF	TGTGCCAGCAGTGTCTATACAGATACGCAGTATTTT
TRBV2	-	-	TRBJ1-6	CASSENRESPLHF	TGTGCCAGCAGTGAAAACAGGGAATCACCCCTCCACTTT
TRBV30	-	-	TRBJ1-1	CAILRVTTEAFF	TGTGCCATCCTCAGGGTGACAACTGAAGCTTTCTTT
TRBV6-1	-	-	TRBJ1-1	CASSENRDTEAFF	TGTGCCAGCAGTGAAAATCGGGACACTGAAGCTTTCTTT
TRBV7-2	TRBD2	-	TRBJ2-3	CASSLDGLVSGGTDTQYF	TGTGCCAGCAGCTTAGATGGACTAGTTTCTGGTGGCACAGATACGCAGTATTTT
TRBV6-6	-	-	TRBJ1-1	CASSKRTWTNTEAFF	TGTGCCAGCAGTAAAAGGACCTGGACTAACACTGAAGCTTTCTTT
TRBV15	TRBD2	-	TRBJ2-2	CATSIRLAGVNTGELFF	TGTGCCACCAGCATTCGACTAGCGGGGGTCAACACCGGGGAGCTGTTTTTT
TRBV19	TRBD1	-	TRBJ2-5	CASSTRDSKETQYF	TGTGCCAGTAGTACCCGGGACAGTAAAGAGACCCAGTACTTC
TRBV5-4	-	-	TRBJ1-6	CASSTGSSYNSPLHF	TGTGCCAGCAGTACCGGGAGCTCCTATAATTCACCCCTCCACTTT
TRBV5-4	-	many	TRBJ2-5	CASSFGGRSSGETQYF	TGTGCCAGCAGCTTTGGAGGGCGGAGTAGTGGAGAGACCCAGTACTTC
TRBV5-4	-	-	TRBJ2-2	CASSLADGRNTGELFF	TGTGCCAGCAGCTTGGCCGATGGCCGTAACACCGGGGAGCTGTTTTTT
TRBV18	TRBD1	-	TRBJ1-2	CASSPTGGVYGYTF	TGTGCCAGCTCACCAACAGGGGGCGTCTATGGCTACACCTTC
TRBV6-1	TRBD1	-	TRBJ1-2	CASSGGDRVIPLGYGYTF	TGTGCCAGCAGTGGAGGGGACAGGGTTATCCCTTTGGGCTATGGCTACACCTTC
TRBV3-1/TRBV3-2	TRBD1	-	TRBJ2-7	CASSQPKDRATEQYF	TGTGCCAGCAGCCAGCCAAAGGACAGGGCTACCGAGCAGTACTTC